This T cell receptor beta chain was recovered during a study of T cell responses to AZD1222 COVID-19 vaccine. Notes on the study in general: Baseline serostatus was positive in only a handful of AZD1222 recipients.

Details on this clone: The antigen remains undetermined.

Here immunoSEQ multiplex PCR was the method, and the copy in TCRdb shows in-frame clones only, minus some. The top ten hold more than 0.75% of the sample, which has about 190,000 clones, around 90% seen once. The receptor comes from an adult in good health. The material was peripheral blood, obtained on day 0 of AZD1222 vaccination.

The CDR3 sequence is CASRAGRGPLNSGANVLTF. The DNA for the CDR3 is TGTGCCAGCAGGGCAGGCCGGGGACCCCTTAACTCTGGGGCCAACGTCCTGACTTTC. The rearrangement joins TRBV2 to TRBJ2-6; D might be TRBD1 or TRBD2, each matching 5 bases. The CDR3 loop spans 19 amino acids. V shed 6 bases and J shed 0 bases, with 21 bases lying between them. Per germline, CDR1 SNHLY and CDR2 FYNNEI. The full variable domain, completed using reference TRBV2 and TRBJ2-6, is EPEVTQTPSHQVTQMGQEVILRCVPISNHLYFYWYRQILGQKVEFLVSFYNNEISEKSEIFDDQFSVERPDGSNFTLKIRSTKLEDSAMYFCASRAGRGPLNSGANVLTFGAGSRLTVL.